The rows below give T cell receptor beta chains drawn from one sample of a study of cytomegalovirus exposure and HLA in healthy donors. Sequencing used immunoSEQ multiplex PCR; TCRdb keeps in-frame clones, though not all of them. Among 180,000 or so clones listed, roughly 83% were seen once. The sample was PBMCs. These TCRs come from a woman aged 50 to 60 in good health and CMV-seronegative. Both conserved end residues are part of each CDR3. A D gene is named only where the DNA matches it firmly. Clone size is not always given. Where it is, it says once, few, many or a class for expanded clones.

TRBV5-1	TRBD1	TRBJ2-5	-	CASSPLTGGFETQYF	TGCGCCAGCAGCCCACTTACAGGGGGCTTTGAGACCCAGTACTTC
TRBV6-5	-	TRBJ2-5	-	CASSETAWETQYF	TGTGCCAGCAGCGAAACAGCTTGGGAGACCCAGTACTTC
TRBV7-9	-	TRBJ2-5	-	CASRSRGGQTQYF	TGTGCCAGCAGGTCACGGGGTGGGCAGACCCAGTACTTC
TRBV18	TRBD2	TRBJ2-2	once	CASSPPGLAGDTGELFF	TGTGCCAGCTCACCACCTGGATTAGCGGGGGACACCGGGGAGCTGTTTTTT
TRBV28	-	TRBJ2-7	once	CASSSLGVGEQYF	TGTGCCAGCAGTTCCCTAGGGGTAGGCGAGCAGTACTTC
TRBV6-1	-	TRBJ1-1	-	CASSHRAKNTEAFF	TGTGCCAGCAGTCACAGGGCCAAGAACACTGAAGCTTTCTTT
TRBV27	TRBD1	TRBJ2-2	-	CASSSSGTGGFTGELFF	TGTGCCAGCAGTTCCTCGGGGACAGGGGGCTTCACCGGGGAGCTGTTTTTT
TRBV7-8	-	TRBJ1-1	once	CASSLGTQAGTEAFF	TGTGCCAGCAGCTTAGGAACCCAGGCGGGCACTGAAGCTTTCTTT
TRBV6-1	TRBD2	TRBJ2-7	few	CALSPLGGGYEQYF	TGTGCCCTTTCCCCGCTTGGGGGGGGCTACGAGCAGTACTTC
TRBV19	-	TRBJ1-4	-	CASSMTRDGIEKLFF	TGTGCCAGTAGTATGACACGCGACGGAATCGAAAAACTGTTTTTT
TRBV4-2	-	TRBJ1-2	-	CASSQGARDKVGYGYTF	TGTGCCAGCAGCCAAGGGGCCAGGGACAAGGTGGGCTATGGCTACACCTTC
TRBV11-2	TRBD2	TRBJ2-7	once	CASSLGRGREQYF	TGTGCCAGCAGCTTAGGACGCGGGAGGGAGCAGTACTTC
TRBV6-6	TRBD1	TRBJ1-2	-	CASVSRDRAGGYGYTF	TGTGCCAGCGTCTCCCGGGACAGGGCCGGCGGCTATGGCTACACCTTC
TRBV7-2	TRBD2	TRBJ2-7	-	CASSPSGRGTYEQYF	TGTGCCAGCAGCCCGTCGGGGAGGGGAACGTACGAGCAGTACTTC
TRBV4-2	-	TRBJ1-1	few	CASSQAPSGGRAEAFF	TGTGCCAGCAGCCAAGCCCCCTCCGGGGGAAGGGCTGAAGCTTTCTTT
TRBV13	-	TRBJ2-2	-	CASSSRVRGSGSGELFF	TGTGCCAGCAGCTCGCGGGTTCGGGGGAGTGGGTCCGGGGAGCTGTTTTTT
TRBV2	TRBD1	TRBJ1-1	-	CASSARQGANTEAFF	TGTGCCAGCAGTGCTAGACAGGGGGCGAACACTGAAGCTTTCTTT
TRBV6-4	-	TRBJ1-6	-	CASSDSFNSPLHF	TGTGCCAGCAGTGACTCGTTCAATTCCCCCCTCCACTTT
TRBV6-1	TRBD1	TRBJ1-1	-	CASSGGRGRETEAFF	TGTGCCAGCAGTGGAGGCAGGGGGCGTGAGACTGAAGCTTTCTTT
TRBV10-3	-	TRBJ2-5	-	CAISESGETQYF	TGTGCCATCAGTGAGTCCGGAGAGACCCAGTACTTC
TRBV28	TRBD2	TRBJ2-3	-	CASSLNRAGGPMDTQYF	TGTGCCAGCAGTTTAAATCGGGCGGGGGGGCCTATGGATACGCAGTATTTT
TRBV5-6	-	TRBJ2-7	-	CASSWGPANYEQYF	TGTGCCAGCAGCTGGGGGCCAGCGAACTACGAGCAGTACTTC
TRBV6-4	-	TRBJ2-5	-	CASSYSLGGGETQYF	TGTGCCAGCAGTTACTCGCTAGGGGGTGGAGAGACCCAGTACTTC
TRBV27	-	TRBJ1-6	-	CASSLSSGGGSPLHF	TGTGCCAGCAGTTTATCGTCGGGGGGAGGATCACCCCTCCACTTT
TRBV7-2	-	TRBJ2-6	-	CASSRRGQTSGANVLTF	TGTGCCAGCAGCCGGCGGGGACAGACCTCTGGGGCCAACGTCCTGACTTTC
TRBV28	-	TRBJ1-3	-	CASSTRGIGNTIYF	TGTGCCAGCAGCACCAGGGGAATTGGAAACACCATATATTTT
TRBV28	TRBD1	TRBJ1-6	-	CASRPGQGGSPLHF	TGTGCCAGCAGACCTGGACAGGGAGGTTCACCCCTCCACTTT
TRBV7-3	TRBD2	TRBJ2-3	once	CASSPTSGDTQYF	TGTGCCAGCAGTCCGACTAGCGGAGATACGCAGTATTTT
TRBV20-1	TRBD1	TRBJ2-3	-	CSAPSGQTQYF	TGCAGTGCTCCCTCGGGACAGACGCAGTATTTT
TRBV18	TRBD2	TRBJ2-3	-	CASSPPLTSGNTDTQYF	TGTGCCAGCTCACCCCCGCTAACTAGCGGAAACACAGATACGCAGTATTTT
TRBV27	TRBD1	TRBJ2-3	-	CASSLSGTGSTDTQYF	TGTGCCAGCAGTTTATCAGGGACAGGGAGCACAGATACGCAGTATTTT
TRBV11-2	TRBD1	TRBJ1-6	-	CASSRGTGIILGSPLHF	TGTGCCAGCAGCCGAGGGACAGGAATTATACTGGGTTCACCCCTCCACTTT
TRBV10-3	-	TRBJ1-1	-	CAISGQGLEAFF	TGTGCCATCAGTGGGCAGGGTCTGGAGGCTTTCTTT
TRBV7-2	TRBD1	TRBJ2-5	-	CASSLYRQGRQETQYF	TGTGCCAGCAGCCTCTACCGACAGGGGCGCCAAGAGACCCAGTACTTC
TRBV5-1	TRBD1	TRBJ2-2	-	CASVEGTGGLNGELFF	TGCGCCAGCGTGGAAGGGACAGGGGGTCTCAACGGGGAGCTGTTTTTT
TRBV5-1	TRBD2	TRBJ2-1	-	CASSLDGLAGPREQFF	TGCGCCAGCAGCTTGGATGGACTAGCGGGACCTCGTGAGCAGTTCTTC
TRBV27	TRBD2	TRBJ2-3	-	CASSFQAGISTDTQYF	TGTGCCAGCAGTTTCCAAGCGGGGATTAGCACAGATACGCAGTATTTT
TRBV5-4	TRBD2	TRBJ2-3	-	CASSPGTSGAPDTQYF	TGTGCCAGCAGCCCCGGGACTAGCGGGGCGCCAGATACGCAGTATTTT
TRBV7-3	-	TRBJ1-5	-	CASSFPFPNQPQHF	TGTGCCAGCAGCTTTCCGTTCCCCAATCAGCCCCAGCATTTT
TRBV5-8	TRBD1	TRBJ2-7	once	CASSRGTGTVKEQYF	TGTGCCAGCAGCAGGGGTACCGGGACAGTTAAGGAGCAGTACTTC
TRBV21-1	-	TRBJ2-4	few	CASSPPGGGIRAKNIQYF	TGTGCCAGCAGCCCACCCGGCGGCGGGATCAGGGCCAAAAACATTCAGTACTTC
TRBV4-3	TRBD2	TRBJ2-5	-	CASSYGGAETQYF	TGCGCCAGCAGTTACGGGGGGGCAGAGACCCAGTACTTC
TRBV9	TRBD1	TRBJ1-2	-	CASSPHQDRVKGYTF	TGTGCCAGCAGCCCTCACCAAGACAGGGTGAAAGGCTACACCTTC
TRBV9	-	TRBJ2-5	-	CASSVDSGRFQETQYF	TGTGCCAGCAGCGTAGATAGTGGGCGCTTCCAAGAGACCCAGTACTTC
TRBV5-4	-	TRBJ2-7	-	CASSLGTYEQYF	TGTGCCAGCAGCTTGGGTACCTACGAGCAGTACTTC
TRBV6-1	TRBD1	TRBJ1-1	-	CASSLGQVNTEAFF	TGTGCCAGCAGCCTCGGACAGGTGAACACTGAAGCTTTCTTT
TRBV25-1	-	TRBJ2-2	-	CASRSEGNTGELFF	TGTGCCAGCCGGTCGGAGGGAAACACCGGGGAGCTGTTTTTT
TRBV10-3	-	TRBJ1-2	-	CAIKRGDYGYTF	TGTGCCATCAAGCGGGGGGACTATGGCTACACCTTC
TRBV7-8	-	TRBJ2-7	-	CASSLASGMGYEQYF	TGTGCCAGCAGCTTAGCGTCAGGGATGGGGTACGAGCAGTACTTC
TRBV7-2	TRBD2	TRBJ2-2	once	CASSSQRGTRTAGELFF	TGTGCCAGCAGCTCCCAAAGGGGGACTAGGACCGCCGGGGAGCTGTTTTTT
TRBV28	-	TRBJ2-2	few	CASSRDGELFF	TGTGCCAGCAGCAGGGACGGGGAGCTGTTTTTT
TRBV6-4	-	TRBJ1-5	-	CASRPGGNQPQHF	TGTGCCAGCAGGCCAGGGGGCAATCAGCCCCAGCATTTT
TRBV7-9	TRBD1	TRBJ2-7	-	CASSLGQGLLEQYF	TGTGCCAGCAGCTTGGGACAGGGGCTTCTCGAGCAGTACTTC
TRBV19	TRBD1	TRBJ1-6	few	CASRRERTGDFSPLHF	TGTGCCAGTAGACGCGAAAGGACAGGGGATTTTTCACCCCTCCACTTT
TRBV14	TRBD1	TRBJ1-1	-	CASSQHRGGTEAFF	TGTGCCAGCAGCCAACACAGGGGCGGTACTGAAGCTTTCTTT
TRBV7-2	-	TRBJ2-7	-	CASSLSRDTIYEQYF	TGTGCCAGCAGCTTATCCCGGGACACTATCTACGAGCAGTACTTC
TRBV9	-	TRBJ2-3	-	CASSVTGSDTQYF	TGTGCCAGCAGCGTTACAGGGTCAGATACGCAGTATTTT
TRBV9	-	TRBJ1-1	-	CASSAQHTNTEAFF	TGTGCCAGCAGCGCCCAACACACGAACACTGAAGCTTTCTTT
TRBV5-1	-	TRBJ2-1	-	CASSQGVLGYNEQFF	TGCGCCAGCAGCCAAGGGGTTTTAGGGTACAATGAGCAGTTCTTC